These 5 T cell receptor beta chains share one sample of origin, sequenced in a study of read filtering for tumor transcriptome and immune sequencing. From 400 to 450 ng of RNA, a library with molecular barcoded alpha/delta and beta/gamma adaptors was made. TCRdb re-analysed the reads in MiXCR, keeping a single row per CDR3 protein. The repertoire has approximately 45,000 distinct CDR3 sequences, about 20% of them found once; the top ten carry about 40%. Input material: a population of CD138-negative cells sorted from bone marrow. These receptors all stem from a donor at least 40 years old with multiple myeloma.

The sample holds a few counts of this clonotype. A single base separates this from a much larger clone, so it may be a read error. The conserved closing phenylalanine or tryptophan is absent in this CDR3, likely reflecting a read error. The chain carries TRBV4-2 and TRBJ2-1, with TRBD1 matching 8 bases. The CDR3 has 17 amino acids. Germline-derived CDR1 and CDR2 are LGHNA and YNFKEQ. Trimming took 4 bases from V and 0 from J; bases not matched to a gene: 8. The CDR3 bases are TGTGCCAGCAGCCTAGAGGGACAGGCCAGCTCCTACAATGAGCAGTTCCTC. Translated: CASSLEGQASSYNEQFL.

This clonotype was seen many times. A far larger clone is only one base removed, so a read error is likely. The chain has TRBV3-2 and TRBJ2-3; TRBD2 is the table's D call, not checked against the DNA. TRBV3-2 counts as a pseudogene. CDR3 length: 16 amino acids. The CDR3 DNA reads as TGTGCCAGCGGCCTCAGGACTAGCGGGAGCACAGATACGCAGTATTTT. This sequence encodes CASGLRTSGSTDTQYF.

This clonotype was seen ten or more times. The CDR3 DNA reads TGTGCCAGCAGCCTCACTACGAACACCGGGGAGCTGTTTTTT. Translated, it gives CASSLTTNTGELFF. This rearrangement joins TRBV2 to TRBJ2-2; no reliable D call. The CDR3 length is 14 residues. Trimming took off 6 bases at V and 0 bases at J, with 8 bases between the two ends. CDR1 is SNHLY and CDR2 is FYNNEI in the germline V gene. Full variable domain (rest looked up from reference TRBV2 and TRBJ2-2): EPEVTQTPSHQVTQMGQEVILRCVPISNHLYFYWYRQILGQKVEFLVSFYNNEISEKSEIFDDQFSVERPDGSNFTLKIRSTKLEDSAMYFCASSLTTNTGELFFGEGSRLTVL.

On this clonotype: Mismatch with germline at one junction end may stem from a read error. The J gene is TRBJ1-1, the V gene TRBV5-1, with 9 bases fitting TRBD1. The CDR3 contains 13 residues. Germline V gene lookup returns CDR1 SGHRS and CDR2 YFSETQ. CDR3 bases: TGCGCCAGCTGGACAGGGGTAAGGACTGAAGCTTCCTTT. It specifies CASWTGVRTEASF.

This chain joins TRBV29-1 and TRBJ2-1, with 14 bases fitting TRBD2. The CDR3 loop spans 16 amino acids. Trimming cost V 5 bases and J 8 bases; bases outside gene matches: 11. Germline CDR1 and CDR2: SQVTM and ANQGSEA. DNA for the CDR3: TGCAGCGTTCAGGATTTTGGGACTAGCGGGAGCTATGAGCAGTTCTTC. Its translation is CSVQDFGTSGSYEQFF.